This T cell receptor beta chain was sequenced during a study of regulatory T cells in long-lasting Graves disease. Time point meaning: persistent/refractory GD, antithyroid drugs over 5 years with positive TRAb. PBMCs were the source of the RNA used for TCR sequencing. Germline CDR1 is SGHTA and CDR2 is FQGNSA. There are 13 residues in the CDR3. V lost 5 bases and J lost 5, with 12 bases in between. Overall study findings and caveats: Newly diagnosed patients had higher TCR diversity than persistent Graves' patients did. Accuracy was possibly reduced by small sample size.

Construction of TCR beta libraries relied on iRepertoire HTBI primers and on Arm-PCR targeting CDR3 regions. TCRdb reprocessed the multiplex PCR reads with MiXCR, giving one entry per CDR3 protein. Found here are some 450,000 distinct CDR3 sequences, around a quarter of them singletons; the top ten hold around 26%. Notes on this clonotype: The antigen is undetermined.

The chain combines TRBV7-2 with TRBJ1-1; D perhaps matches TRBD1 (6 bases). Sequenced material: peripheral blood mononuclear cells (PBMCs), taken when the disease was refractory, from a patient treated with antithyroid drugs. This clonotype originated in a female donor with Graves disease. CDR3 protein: CASSADGTTEAFF. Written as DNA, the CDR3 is TGTGCCAGCAGCGCCGACGGGACAACTGAAGCTTTCTTT.